The TCR beta chain described here comes from a study of cytomegalovirus exposure and HLA in healthy donors. Study-wide background: An early data release held some 85 million unique TCRs from HLA-typed donors. Overall study results and limits: More clonal expansion characterized HLA-associated TCR beta chains than equally common others in a later analysis. Based on reports, TCR beta sequences accurately predicted HLA-A and HLA-B alleles for most subjects. The CMV antigen specificity of three CMV-associated chains was confirmed through in vitro analysis.

Trimming pared 6 bases from V and 0 bases from J, leaving 13 bases between. This CDR3 region has 15 residues. CDR1 is SGHVS, CDR2 FNYEAQ, per germline. Vbeta (60) and Jbeta (13) primers were used in the PCR. Generated by immunoSEQ multiplex PCR, the TCRdb table keeps only in-frame clones and is missing some. The sample contains approximately 120,000 clones, about 74% of which appear only once. As to this clone: Its target is not known.

The clonotype comes from a woman aged 50 to 60 in good health and CMV-seropositive. The rearrangement joins TRBV7-6 to TRBJ2-3; TRBD1 is a possible D gene (8 bases). The sequenced material came from PBMCs. The CDR3 DNA sequence: TGTGCCAGCAGAGCGGGACAGGCGAGCACAGATACGCAGTATTTT. This sequence encodes CASRAGQASTDTQYF.